Given below is one T cell receptor (beta chain) in context. What it recognizes is unknown. The data originate from a study of T cell responses to AZD1222 COVID-19 vaccine. Clones were read by immunoSEQ multiplex PCR, and TCRdb kept only the in-frame ones, dropping some. The sample contains roughly 30,000 clones, approximately 78% of which appear only once. This CDR3 is 14 amino acids long. The junction had 8 bases not matched to a gene; V was cut back by 6 bases and J by 5 bases. CDR1 is SEHNR and CDR2 is FQNEAQ in the germline V gene (reference sequence). The study, taken as a whole, reports: The sample set comprised mostly white British donors with more females, and clonal diversity was possibly underestimated.

The source was peripheral blood, collected on day 0 of AZD1222 vaccination. The TCR was taken from an adult in good health. The V gene is TRBV7-9, the J gene TRBJ1-2; TRBD1 agrees at 8 bases. For the CDR3, the DNA is TGTGCCAGCAGACAAACAGGGGGAGGATATGGCTACACCTTC. It codes for CASRQTGGGYGYTF.